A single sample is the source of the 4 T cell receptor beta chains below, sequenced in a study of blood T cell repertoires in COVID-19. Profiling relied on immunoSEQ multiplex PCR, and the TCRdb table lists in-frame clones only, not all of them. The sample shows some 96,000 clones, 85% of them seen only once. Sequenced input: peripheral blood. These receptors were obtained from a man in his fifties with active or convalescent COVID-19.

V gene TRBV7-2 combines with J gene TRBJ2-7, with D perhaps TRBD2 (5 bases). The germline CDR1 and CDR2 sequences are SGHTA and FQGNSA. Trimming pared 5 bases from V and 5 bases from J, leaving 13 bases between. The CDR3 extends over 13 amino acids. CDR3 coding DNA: TGTGCCAGCAGCACTTCCAAGAGGGACGAGCAGTACTTC. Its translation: CASSTSKRDEQYF. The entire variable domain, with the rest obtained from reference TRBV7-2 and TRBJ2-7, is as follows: GAGVSQSPSNKVTEKGKDVELRCDPISGHTALYWYRQSLGQGLEFLIYFQGNSAPDKSGLPSDRFSAERTGGSVSTLTIQRTQQEDSAVYLCASSTSKRDEQYFGPGTRLTVT.

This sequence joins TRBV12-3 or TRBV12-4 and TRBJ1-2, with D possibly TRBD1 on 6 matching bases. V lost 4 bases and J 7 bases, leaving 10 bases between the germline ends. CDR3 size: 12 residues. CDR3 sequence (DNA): TGTGCCAGCAGTTATGGACAGTCTGGCTACACCTTC. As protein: CASSYGQSGYTF.

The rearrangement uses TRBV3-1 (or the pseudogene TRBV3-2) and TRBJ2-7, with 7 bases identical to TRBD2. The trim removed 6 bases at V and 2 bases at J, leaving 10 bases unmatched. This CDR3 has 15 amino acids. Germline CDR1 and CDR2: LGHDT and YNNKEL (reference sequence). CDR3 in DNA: TGTGCCAGCAGTCGCCTTGGGGGGGGAGCCTACGAGCAGTACTTC. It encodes CASSRLGGGAYEQYF.

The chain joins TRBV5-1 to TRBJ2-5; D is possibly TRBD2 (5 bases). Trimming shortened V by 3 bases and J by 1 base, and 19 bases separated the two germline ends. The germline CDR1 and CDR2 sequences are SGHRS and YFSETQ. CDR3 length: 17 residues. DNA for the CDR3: TGCGCCAGCAGCTCACCACTAGGAATCAGGTCCCAAGAGACCCAGTACTTC. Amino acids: CASSSPLGIRSQETQYF.